These 20 T cell receptor beta chains originate from one sample sequenced in a study of T cells in localized non-small cell lung cancer. Libraries were prepared by immunoSEQ multiplex PCR; TCRdb keeps only in-frame clonotypes and omits some of them. The sample carries 10,000 to 12,000 clones, less than 60% recorded once. The sample was lymph node tissue, taken before any cancer treatment. The receptors originated from a woman aged 35-70 years with stage II squamous cell lung carcinoma.

The chain couples TRBV11-3 to TRBJ1-1; 10 bases line up with TRBD1. Germline V gene data show CDR1 as SGHNT and CDR2 as YENEEA. The CDR3 has 15 amino acids. The ends lost 5 bases at V and 5 bases at J; junction bases unmatched: 8. Written as DNA, the CDR3 is TGTGCCAGCAGCCACGCGGGACAGGGGCGTACTGAAGCTTTCTTT. Amino acid sequence: CASSHAGQGRTEAFF.

J is TRBJ1-2 and V is TRBV18; 10 bases are shared with TRBD1. This CDR3 has 14 residues. Germline CDR1 and CDR2: KGHSH and LQKENI. The V segment lost 3 bases and the J segment 2 bases; nucleotides outside the gene matches: 0. The CDR3 loop reads CASSPDRGNYGYTF. The DNA of the CDR3 is TGTGCCAGCTCACCGGACAGGGGGAACTATGGCTACACCTTC.

The rearrangement uses TRBV19 and TRBJ2-7, with TRBD2 matching over 11 bases. This CDR3 is built from 19 residues. J was trimmed by 0 bases and V by 1 base; bases with no gene match: 11. CDR1 LNHDA and CDR2 SQIVND come from the germline V gene (reference sequence). CDR3 nucleotides: TGTGCCAGTAGTATAGGAGCTAGCGGGAGGAGCAAAGGCTCCTACGAGCAGTACTTC. Protein: CASSIGASGRSKGSYEQYF.

The chain joins TRBV9 to TRBJ2-5; perhaps D is TRBD1 or TRBD2 (5 bases each). The CDR3 runs to 15 residues. Germline lookup yields CDR1 SGDLS and CDR2 YYNGEE. Between the trimmed V and J ends, which lost 6 bases and 5 bases, there was a span of 20 bases. The CDR3 DNA follows: TGTGCCAGCACCTGGGGACGGACCCCCCGGGAGACCCAGTACTTC. Translation: CASTWGRTPRETQYF.

This clone was seen only a few times. V gene TRBV1 combines with J gene TRBJ2-7; the listed D gene, TRBD2, was not tested against the DNA. TRBV1 is a pseudogene. The CDR3 has 17 residues. CDR3 protein: CASSRETTSSQSGEQYF. The CDR3 DNA sequence: TGCGCCAGCAGCCGAGAAACTACTAGCTCCCAATCAGGAGAGCAGTACTTC.

This chain uses TRBV11-3 with TRBJ2-2; a possible D gene is TRBD2 (5 bases). Germline V gives CDR1 SGHNT, CDR2 YENEEA. Trimming stripped 1 base from V and 5 bases from J, with 8 bases between. CDR3 size: 14 residues. The chain's CDR3 is CASSLGGKTGELFF. The CDR3 region has the DNA TGTGCCAGCAGCTTAGGAGGGAAAACCGGGGAGCTGTTTTTT.

The table lists this clone with a few counts. J is TRBJ2-1 and V is TRBV1; TRBD1 is the table's D call and was not checked against the DNA. TRBV1 is labeled a pseudogene. The CDR3 spans 15 residues. The CDR3 protein is CASSLTAKSYNEQFF. CDR3 bases: TGCGCCAGCAGCCTGACAGCGAAATCCTACAATGAGCAGTTCTTC.

This rearrangement joins TRBV15 to TRBJ1-2; D is perhaps TRBD1 (5 bases). There are 16 residues in the CDR3. Germline loops: CDR1 LNHNV, CDR2 YYDKDF (reference sequence). The V and J ends lost 1 base and 2 bases respectively, with 14 bases between them. The DNA for the CDR3 is TGTGCCACCAGCAGAGGTTCCAAAGGGGCAAACTATGGCTACACCTTC. Its translation: CATSRGSKGANYGYTF.

The rearrangement uses TRBV19 and TRBJ1-2, with D uncertain. There are 12 residues in the CDR3. Germline lookup yields CDR1 LNHDA and CDR2 SQIVND (reference sequence). The V and J ends lost 3 bases and 4 bases respectively, with 6 bases between them. The CDR3 region has the DNA TGTGCCAGTAGTATCGGCCGCTATGGCTACACCTTC. Residues: CASSIGRYGYTF.

The rearrangement links TRBV12-2 to TRBJ2-1. TRBV12-2 is noted as a pseudogene. CDR3 length: 15 residues. CDR3 DNA sequence: TGTGCCACCCCTGGGGAAGTCCAACACCCGGGTGAGCAGTTCTTC. It encodes CATPGEVQHPGEQFF.

The table lists this clone with a few counts. The chain carries TRBV11-3 and TRBJ2-7; D uncertain. Trimming left V 5 bases short and J 0 bases short, with 14 bases between. The CDR3 loop spans 15 amino acids. Germline CDR1 SGHNT, CDR2 YENEEA. CDR3 sequence: CASSPDTGVSYEQYF. Written as DNA, the CDR3 is TGTGCCAGCAGCCCTGATACGGGCGTCTCCTACGAGCAGTACTTC.

In DNA, the CDR3 is TGTGCCACCAGCAGGCCCCTTTTCGGGGACGGCAAAAACATTCAGTACTTC. Its protein is CATSRPLFGDGKNIQYF. The chain uses TRBV15 and TRBJ2-4; perhaps D is TRBD1 or TRBD2 (5 bases each). The germline V gene has CDR1 LNHNV and CDR2 YYDKDF (reference sequence). Trimming pared 3 bases from V and 3 bases from J, leaving 18 bases between. The CDR3 covers 17 residues.

The gene calls are TRBV11-3 and TRBJ2-3, with D tentatively TRBD2 (5 bases). The germline V gene has CDR1 SGHNT and CDR2 YENEEA. V dropped 8 bases and J dropped 2 bases, with 14 bases sitting between them. The CDR3 totals 14 residues. For the CDR3, the DNA is TGTGCCAGCGCCCGGGGTGATCCCACAGATACGCAGTATTTT. Its protein is CASARGDPTDTQYF.

This clone was counted only a few times. A read error may produce the germline difference seen at one junction end. The chain combines TRBV9 with TRBJ2-5; 8 bases match TRBD2. This CDR3 has 14 amino acids. Germline-derived CDR1 and CDR2 are SGDLS and YYNGEE. CDR3: CASTPGGGQGTQYF. The DNA of the CDR3 is TGTGCCAGCACCCCCGGGGGGGGCCAAGGGACCCAGTACTTC.

This clone was seen more than once but under ten times. The chain has TRBV11-3 and TRBJ1-4; the D is unclear. V dropped 3 bases and J dropped 3 bases, with 14 bases sitting between them. This CDR3 is built from 16 residues. Looked up from germline, CDR1 is SGHNT and CDR2 is YENEEA. DNA for the CDR3: TGTGCCAGCAGCTTGGAACCGAACACACCTAATGAAAAACTGTTTTTT. Protein: CASSLEPNTPNEKLFF.

V and J are TRBV28 and TRBJ1-2; 10 bases line up with TRBD1. Germline trimming cut 5 bases from V and 4 bases from J; bases unmatched to any gene: 10. Germline assignment: CDR1 MDHEN and CDR2 SYDVKM. The CDR3 loop spans 16 amino acids. DNA for the CDR3: TGTGCCAGCAGTCCCCCCGGGACAGGGGTGGGCTATGGCTACACCTTC. Encoded protein: CASSPPGTGVGYGYTF.

The chain has TRBV11-3 and TRBJ1-1, with TRBD1 identical over 9 bases. The CDR3 consists of 14 residues. CDR1 is SGHNT, CDR2 YENEEA, per germline. Trimming took 4 bases from V and 2 from J; bases not matched to a gene: 2. The CDR3: CASSWGQGNTEAFF. The CDR3 nucleotides are TGTGCCAGCAGCTGGGGACAGGGAAACACTGAAGCTTTCTTT.

J is TRBJ1-1 and V is TRBV19; unclear D gene. Per germline, CDR1 LNHDA and CDR2 SQIVND (reference sequence). The CDR3 spans 12 residues. Trimming shortened V by 3 bases and J by 1 base, and 3 bases separated the two germline ends. The CDR3 bases are TGTGCCAGTAGTATGGGGAACACTGAAGCTTTCTTT. Amino acid sequence: CASSMGNTEAFF.

This clone came up once. The J gene is TRBJ1-4, the V gene TRBV30, with D possibly being TRBD1 (5 bases). The CDR3 sequence is 12 residues long. Trimming took off 7 bases at V and 6 bases at J, with 12 bases between the two ends. From germline, CDR1 is GTSNPN and CDR2 SVGIG (reference sequence). CDR3 DNA sequence: TGTGCCTTTCAGGGCGGATATGAAAAACTGTTTTTT. Protein product: CAFQGGYEKLFF.

The chain recombines TRBV18 with TRBJ2-2; D remains unclear. This CDR3 is 14 amino acids long. V lost 2 bases, J lost 3 bases, and 7 bases lay in between. The germline gives CDR1 KGHSH, CDR2 LQKENI. The CDR3 reads CASSPGSDTGELFF. CDR3 DNA: TGTGCCAGCTCACCAGGGTCCGACACCGGGGAGCTGTTTTTT.